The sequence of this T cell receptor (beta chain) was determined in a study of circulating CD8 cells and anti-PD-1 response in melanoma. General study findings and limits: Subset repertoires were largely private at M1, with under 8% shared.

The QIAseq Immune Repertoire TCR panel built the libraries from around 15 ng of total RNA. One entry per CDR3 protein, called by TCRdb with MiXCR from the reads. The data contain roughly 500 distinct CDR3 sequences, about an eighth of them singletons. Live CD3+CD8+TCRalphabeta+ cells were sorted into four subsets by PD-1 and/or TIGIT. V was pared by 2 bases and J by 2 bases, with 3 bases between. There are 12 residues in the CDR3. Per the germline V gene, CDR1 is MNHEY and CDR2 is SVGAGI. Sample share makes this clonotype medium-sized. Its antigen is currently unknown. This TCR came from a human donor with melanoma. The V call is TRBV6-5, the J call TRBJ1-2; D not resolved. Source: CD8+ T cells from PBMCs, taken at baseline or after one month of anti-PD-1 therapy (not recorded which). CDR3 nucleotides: TGTGCCAGCAGTTACAGGAACTATGGCTACACCTTC. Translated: CASSYRNYGYTF.